Presented here are 2 T cell receptor beta chains from one specimen sequenced in a study of blood T cell repertoires in COVID-19. Repertoires were generated with immunoSEQ multiplex PCR, while TCRdb's copy carries only in-frame clones and drops some. The table records around 150,000 clones, around 80% of them present only once. The sample was peripheral blood. The source is a man in his 60s with acute or convalescent COVID-19.

The chain uses TRBV19 and TRBJ2-3, with TRBD2 matching over 7 bases. The germline V gene encodes CDR1 LNHDA and CDR2 SQIVND (reference sequence). The CDR3 is made up of 14 amino acids. J lost 0 bases, V lost 10 bases, and 7 bases had no gene match. The CDR3 region is CATYDSGSTDTQYF. CDR3 DNA: TGTGCCACTTATGATAGCGGGAGCACAGATACGCAGTATTTT.

The CDR3 DNA reads as TGCGCCAGCAGCCAAGATCTAGGCGCCCGGACAGGGTCCTACGAGCAGTACTTC. Encoded protein: CASSQDLGARTGSYEQYF. The chain joins TRBV4-1 to TRBJ2-7, with 8 nucleotides matching TRBD1. V shed 0 bases and J 1 base; nucleotides not matched to a gene: 11. The CDR3 consists of 18 residues. Germline V CDR1 and CDR2: MGHRA, YSYEKL.